Listed here are 28 T cell receptor beta chains from one sample, sequenced in a study of blood T cell repertoires in COVID-19. Clones were sequenced by immunoSEQ multiplex PCR, and TCRdb holds only the in-frame ones, with some missing. The data hold about 100,000 clones, with approximately 88% observed a single time. Source material: peripheral blood. Every receptor here comes from a woman in her sixties with acute or convalescent COVID-19.

The rearrangement joins TRBV28 to TRBJ2-7; D is ambiguous. Germline CDR1 is MDHEN and CDR2 is SYDVKM. The CDR3 sequence is 12 residues long. Between the trimmed V and J ends, which lost 3 bases and 4 bases, there was a span of 7 bases. CDR3 sequence: CASSFGQYEQYV. DNA of the CDR3: TGTGCCAGCAGTTTTGGCCAATACGAGCAGTACGTC.

The J gene is TRBJ1-5, the V gene TRBV19; weak D call: TRBD1 (6 bases). Germline V lookup: CDR1 LNHDA, CDR2 SQIVND (reference sequence). Deletions cut 5 bases from V and 1 base from J, with 9 bases between. The CDR3 spans 14 residues. CDR3 loop: CASSAGASNQPQHF. The CDR3 DNA follows: TGTGCCAGTAGTGCGGGGGCCAGCAATCAGCCCCAGCATTTT.

The chain recombines TRBV19 with TRBJ2-7; TRBD1 matches 10 bases. Germline-derived CDR1 and CDR2 are LNHDA and SQIVND (reference sequence). V lost 8 bases, J lost 0 bases, and 1 base stayed unmatched. The CDR3 runs 13 residues. The CDR3 region has the DNA TGTGCCAGTTGGGACAGGGGCTCCTACGAGCAGTACTTC. This translates into CASWDRGSYEQYF.

The chain carries TRBV5-4 and TRBJ1-1; 7 bases fit TRBD1. The CDR3 is 14 amino acids. Per germline, CDR1 SGHNT and CDR2 YYREEE (reference sequence). V gave up 0 bases and J gave up 6 bases; unmatched junction bases: 5. This CDR3 reads CASSLGQGVAEAFF. CDR3 nucleotides: TGTGCCAGCAGCTTGGGCCAGGGGGTCGCTGAAGCTTTCTTT.

This clone was seen more than once but under ten times. The chain is built from TRBV6-5 and TRBJ1-2; 7 bases line up with TRBD1. The CDR3 is 13 residues long. J gave up 2 bases and V 8 bases, and 5 bases lay outside the gene matches. CDR1 and CDR2 from the germline V gene are MNHEY and SVGAGI. The CDR3 protein is CASQPGQNYGYTF. CDR3 DNA: TGTGCCAGCCAACCGGGACAGAACTATGGCTACACCTTC.

The V and J genes are TRBV19 and TRBJ1-4; TRBD1 is a possible D gene (5 bases). This CDR3 spans 14 amino acids. Germline V gene lookup returns CDR1 LNHDA and CDR2 SQIVND (reference sequence). V was clipped by 5 bases and J by 8 bases, with 15 bases between them. CDR3 in DNA: TGTGCCAGTAGTCCCAGGGAGGGAACGGAAAAACTGTTTTTT. It codes for CASSPREGTEKLFF.

V is TRBV6-6 and J is TRBJ2-5; 11 positions agree with TRBD2. CDR1 is MNHNY and CDR2 is SVGAGI in the germline V gene (reference sequence). The junction had 9 bases not matched to a gene; V was cut back by 4 bases and J by 5 bases. This CDR3 is 16 amino acids long. CDR3 protein: CASSSLAGEGGETQYF. The DNA for the CDR3 is TGTGCCAGCAGTTCACTAGCGGGAGAGGGTGGTGAGACCCAGTACTTC.

This clone was seen a handful of times. This chain uses TRBV5-6 with TRBJ1-2, with a tentative D call TRBD1 (5 bases). V was clipped by 0 bases and J by 10 bases, with 7 bases between them. CDR1 and CDR2 (germline): SGHDT, YYEEEE. The CDR3 loop spans 11 amino acids. The CDR3 protein is CASSLGDFYTF. In nucleotides, the CDR3 is TGTGCCAGCAGCTTGGGGGACTTCTACACCTTC.

V and J are TRBV6-1 and TRBJ1-5, with D perhaps TRBD1 (6 bases). The germline gives CDR1 MNHNS, CDR2 SASEGT. Trimming removed 1 base at V and 1 base at J, with 14 bases between. CDR3 length: 17 residues. CDR3 DNA: TGTGCCAGCAGTGAAGTTATGGCAGGGGCGAGCAATCAGCCCCAGCATTTT. Translation gives CASSEVMAGASNQPQHF.

This rearrangement joins TRBV7-2 to TRBJ1-5, with TRBD1 as a possible D gene (5 bases). CDR1 and CDR2 (germline): SGHTA, FQGNSA. The ends were cut back, 5 bases at V and 0 bases at J, with 17 bases in the middle. The CDR3 extends over 17 amino acids. CDR3 nucleotide sequence: TGTGCCAGCAGCCTAGGGGCGGGGCGATATAGCAATCAGCCCCAGCATTTT. It codes for CASSLGAGRYSNQPQHF.

The chain carries TRBV19 and TRBJ1-2, with 9 bases identical to TRBD1. With 1 base clipped from V and 6 bases from J, the junction kept 6 bases outside the gene matches. The CDR3 is made up of 15 amino acids. Germline V gives CDR1 LNHDA, CDR2 SQIVND (reference sequence). CDR3: CASSIGATGGDGYTF. In DNA, the CDR3 is TGTGCCAGTAGTATAGGGGCAACAGGGGGCGATGGCTACACCTTC. The full variable domain, with the rest looked up from reference TRBV19 and TRBJ1-2, is DGGITQSPKYLFRKEGQNVTLSCEQNLNHDAMYWYRQDPGQGLRLIYYSQIVNDFQKGDIAEGYSVSREKKESFPLTVTSAQKNPTAFYLCASSIGATGGDGYTFGSGTRLTVV.

The rearrangement uses TRBV5-5 and TRBJ1-1, with unresolved D. V lost 2 bases and J lost 1, with 6 bases in between. The germline V gene encodes CDR1 SGHKS and CDR2 YYEKEE (reference sequence). There are 13 residues in the CDR3. CDR3 coding DNA: TGTGCCAGCAGCTTACAGCCGAACACTGAAGCTTTCTTT. Translation gives CASSLQPNTEAFF.

The CDR3 region is CATSRDQPGQGDEKLFF. The DNA of the CDR3 is TGTGCCACCAGCAGAGATCAACCGGGACAGGGGGATGAAAAACTGTTTTTT. The chain employs TRBV15 and TRBJ1-4, with 11 bases identical to TRBD1. The germline V gene encodes CDR1 LNHNV and CDR2 YYDKDF (reference sequence). This CDR3 is built from 17 residues. Unmatched junction bases numbered 6, after V lost 0 bases and J lost 6 bases.

The V call is TRBV6-2 or TRBV6-3, the J call TRBJ2-3; D unclear. V was shortened by 4 bases and J by 4 bases, with 6 bases between the two germline ends. Germline V lookup: CDR1 MNHEY, CDR2 SVGEGT. The CDR3 extends over 12 amino acids. The CDR3 spells CASSFAADTQYF. CDR3 in DNA: TGTGCCAGCAGTTTCGCAGCAGATACGCAGTATTTT.

CDR3 region: CSASADRGKGGYTF. The CDR3 nucleotides read TGCAGTGCTAGTGCGGACAGGGGAAAGGGCGGCTACACCTTC. The gene calls are TRBV20-1 and TRBJ1-2, with 9 bases matching TRBD1. The V segment lost 3 bases and the J segment 8 bases; nucleotides outside the gene matches: 10. CDR1 is DFQATT and CDR2 is SNEGSKA in the germline V gene (reference sequence). The CDR3 is made up of 14 amino acids.

The chain combines TRBV5-1 with TRBJ1-2, with 7 positions matching TRBD1. CDR1 and CDR2 from the germline V gene are SGHRS and YFSETQ. Unmatched junction bases numbered 10, after V lost 1 base and J lost 7 bases. The CDR3 extends over 15 amino acids. In nucleotides, the CDR3 is TGCGCCAGCAGCTTGATAGGACAGGTCCATCGTGGCTACACCTTC. This translates into CASSLIGQVHRGYTF.

This clone has just a few counts. The J gene is TRBJ2-3, the V gene TRBV7-9, with 7 bases matching TRBD2. The CDR3 contains 15 residues. Germline lookup yields CDR1 SEHNR and CDR2 FQNEAQ (reference sequence). V shed 2 bases, J shed 6 bases, and the junction held 8 bases outside the gene matches. The CDR3 is CASSLSQGGPDTQYF. The DNA for the CDR3 is TGTGCCAGCAGCTTATCCCAGGGAGGGCCGGATACGCAGTATTTT.

The chain carries TRBV5-4 and TRBJ1-1; 8 bases align to TRBD1. This CDR3 spans 16 amino acids. V was pared by 0 bases and J by 6 bases, with 10 bases of the junction left unmatched. CDR1 and CDR2 from the germline V gene are SGHNT and YYREEE (reference sequence). The CDR3 nucleotides read TGTGCCAGCAGCTTGGAACAGGGGGTCCTCACGGCTGAAGCTTTCTTT. Its protein product is CASSLEQGVLTAEAFF.

The chain carries TRBV3-1 (or the pseudogene TRBV3-2) and TRBJ2-7; 8 bases agree with TRBD1. V was clipped by 6 bases and J by 9 bases; unmatched bases: 7. The CDR3 loop spans 12 amino acids. Germline V lookup: CDR1 LGHDT, CDR2 YNNKEL (reference sequence). The CDR3 region has the DNA TGTGCCAGCAGTCGCTCAGGGGGCGGGCAGTACTTC. Protein: CASSRSGGGQYF.

The V call is TRBV3-1 (or the pseudogene TRBV3-2), the J call TRBJ1-5, with D possibly matching TRBD1 (6 bases). This CDR3 has 15 residues. V gave up 3 bases and J gave up 6 bases, with 15 bases separating them. CDR1 and CDR2 from the germline V gene are LGHDT and YNNKEL (reference sequence). The CDR3 bases are TGTGCCAGCAGCCAGGGGGCCGAGAGGGGTCAGCCCCAGCATTTT. As protein: CASSQGAERGQPQHF.

This CDR3 is CASSLGLELAKNIQYF. The CDR3 DNA follows: TGCGCCAGCAGCTTGGGACTAGAGCTAGCCAAAAACATTCAGTACTTC. The gene calls are TRBV5-1 and TRBJ2-4, with D perhaps matching TRBD2 (6 bases). The CDR3 totals 16 residues. The V gene lost 0 bases and the J gene lost 0 bases, with 10 bases spanning the gap. The V gene's germline CDR1 is SGHRS and CDR2 YFSETQ.

This chain links TRBV5-1 with TRBJ1-1, with TRBD1 matching over 8 bases. Germline trimming cut 0 bases from V and 4 bases from J; bases unmatched to any gene: 5. The CDR3 runs to 15 residues. CDR1 and CDR2 (germline): SGHRS, YFSETQ. The CDR3 sequence is CASSLESGGFTEAFF. The DNA for the CDR3 is TGCGCCAGCAGCTTGGAATCAGGGGGCTTCACTGAAGCTTTCTTT.

This chain joins TRBV7-6 and TRBJ2-1; 10 nucleotides agree with TRBD2. V lost 1 base and J lost 9; bases outside the gene matches: 6. The germline V gene encodes CDR1 SGHVS and CDR2 FNYEAQ. This CDR3 has 15 residues. Here the CDR3 reads CASSLELAGGSEQFF. In DNA form, the CDR3 reads TGTGCCAGCAGCTTAGAATTAGCGGGAGGTAGTGAGCAGTTCTTC.

The chain employs TRBV2 and TRBJ2-5, with D possibly matching TRBD1 (5 bases). Per germline, CDR1 SNHLY and CDR2 FYNNEI. Deletions cut 3 bases from V and 4 bases from J, with 12 bases between. The CDR3 runs to 14 residues. This CDR3 reads CASSDGRARETQYF. The CDR3 bases are TGTGCCAGCAGTGACGGCAGGGCAAGAGAGACCCAGTACTTC.

The J gene is TRBJ1-2, the V gene TRBV2; 7 nucleotides align to TRBD1. V dropped 6 bases and J dropped 5; count of bases not matched to a gene: 9. Germline assignment: CDR1 SNHLY and CDR2 FYNNEI. The CDR3 totals 14 residues. CDR3 protein: CASRETGILYGYTF. The CDR3 DNA sequence: TGTGCCAGCAGAGAGACAGGGATCCTATATGGCTACACCTTC.

V is TRBV4-2 and J is TRBJ2-1, with 11 positions matching TRBD2. Germline V lookup: CDR1 LGHNA, CDR2 YNFKEQ. J was trimmed by 6 bases and V by 7 bases; bases with no gene match: 8. The CDR3 is 15 residues long. Written as DNA, the CDR3 is TGTGCCAGCAACCGGGGGACTAGCGGCAGCAATGAGCAGTTCTTC. Translating it yields CASNRGTSGSNEQFF.

The V gene is TRBV9, the J gene TRBJ1-1; D remains unclear. V lost 0 bases to trimming and J lost 6 bases, with 6 bases between them. The V gene's germline CDR1 is SGDLS and CDR2 YYNGEE. The CDR3 runs to 12 residues. CDR3 nucleotide sequence: TGTGCCAGCAGCGTAGTTGGAGCTGAAGCTTTCTTT. This translates into CASSVVGAEAFF. The variable domain in full, with the rest retrieved from reference TRBV9 and TRBJ1-1, is DSGVTQTPKHLITATGQRVTLRCSPRSGDLSVYWYQQSLDQGLQFLIQYYNGEERAKGNILERFSAQQFPDLHSELNLSSLELGDSALYFCASSVVGAEAFFGQGTRLTVV.

The chain uses TRBV5-1 and TRBJ1-5; D gene ambiguous. V was cut by 0 bases and J by 5 bases, with 9 bases left in between. Germline V gene data show CDR1 as SGHRS and CDR2 as YFSETQ. This CDR3 spans 14 amino acids. CDR3 loop: CASSLGGSHQPQHF. The CDR3 DNA sequence: TGCGCCAGCAGCTTGGGAGGGTCCCATCAGCCCCAGCATTTT.